The text below deals with one T cell receptor (beta chain). This sample was taken from a study of T cells in Graves' hyperthyroidism and ophthalmopathy. TCR beta CDR3 regions were amplified from RNA transcripts. The HTBI primer set was used in a first-round RT-PCR of the TCR CDR3. TCRdb re-analysed the multiplex PCR reads in MiXCR, keeping a single row per CDR3 protein. There are 490,000 or so distinct CDR3 sequences in the sample; approximately 23% occur only once, and approximately 54% lies in the top ten. There are 14 residues in the CDR3. CDR1 and CDR2 from the germline V gene are SNHLY and FYNNEI. Trimming cost V 10 bases and J 8 bases; bases outside gene matches: 13.

The sequenced material came from blood. The receptor's source is an older woman with Graves' ophthalmopathy. V gene TRBV2 combines with J gene TRBJ2-1; 8 bases agree with TRBD2. DNA of the CDR3: TGTGCCACCTTAGCGGGAATGTGGGTCGATGAGCAGTTCTTC. Translation gives CATLAGMWVDEQFF. Combining the CDR3 with reference TRBV2 and TRBJ2-1 gives the whole variable domain EPEVTQTPSHQVTQMGQEVILRCVPISNHLYFYWYRQILGQKVEFLVSFYNNEISEKSEIFDDQFSVERPDGSNFTLKIRSTKLEDSAMYFCATLAGMWVDEQFFGPGTRLTVL.